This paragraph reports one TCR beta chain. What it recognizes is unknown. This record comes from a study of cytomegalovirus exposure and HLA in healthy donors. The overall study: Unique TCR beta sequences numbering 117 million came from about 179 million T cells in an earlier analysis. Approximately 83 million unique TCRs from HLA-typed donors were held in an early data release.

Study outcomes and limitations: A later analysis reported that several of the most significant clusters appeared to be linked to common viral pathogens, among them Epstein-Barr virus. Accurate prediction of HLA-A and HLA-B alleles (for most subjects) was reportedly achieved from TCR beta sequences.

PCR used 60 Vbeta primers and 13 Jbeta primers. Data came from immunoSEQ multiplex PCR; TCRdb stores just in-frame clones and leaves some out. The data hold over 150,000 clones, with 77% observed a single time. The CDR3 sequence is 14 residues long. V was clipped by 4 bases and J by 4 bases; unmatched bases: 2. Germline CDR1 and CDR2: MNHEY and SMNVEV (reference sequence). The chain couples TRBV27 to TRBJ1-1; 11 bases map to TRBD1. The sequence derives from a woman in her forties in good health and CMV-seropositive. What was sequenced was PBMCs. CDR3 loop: CASSWTGGVTEAFF. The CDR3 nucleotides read TGTGCCAGCAGTTGGACAGGGGGCGTCACTGAAGCTTTCTTT.